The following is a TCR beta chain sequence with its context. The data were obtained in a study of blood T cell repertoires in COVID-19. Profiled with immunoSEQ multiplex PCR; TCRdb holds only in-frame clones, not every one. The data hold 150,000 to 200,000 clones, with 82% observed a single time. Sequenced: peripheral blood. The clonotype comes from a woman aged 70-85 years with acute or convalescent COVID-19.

CDR3 coding DNA: TGTGCCAGCAGCTTAGATAGAGGGGGTCGGGGCTACACCTTC. Translating it yields CASSLDRGGRGYTF. V gene TRBV7-2 combines with J gene TRBJ1-2; D is perhaps TRBD1 (6 bases). Deletions cut 1 base from V and 8 bases from J, with 14 bases between. This CDR3 has 14 residues. Germline V CDR1 and CDR2: SGHTA, FQGNSA.